This T cell receptor (beta chain) was identified during a study of CD8 T cells in Susac syndrome. CDR3 size: 15 residues. The V gene's germline CDR1 is SGHRS and CDR2 YFSETQ. V lost 4 bases and J lost 1, with 13 bases in between. CD8+ and CD4+ T cells from blood underwent TCR beta sequencing, which was carried out in a high-throughput format. TEMRA cells underwent FACS enrichment and CD8+ and CD4+ T cells underwent negative isolation. It was with random hexamers that roughly 0.45 to 1 ug RNA was reverse transcribed. With immunoSEQ multiplex PCR, TCR beta CDR3 was amplified across 54 Vbeta and 13 Jbeta. TCRdb re-derived calls from the immunoSEQ multiplex PCR reads in MiXCR, one entry per CDR3 protein. The data show roughly 180,000 distinct CDR3 sequences, with approximately 93% seen just once and 0.09% to 0.095% held by the top ten. This clonotype was seen only once.

The V call is TRBV5-1, the J call TRBJ2-3; either TRBD1 or TRBD2 may supply D (5 bases each). The sample taken for sequencing was CD4+ T cells from PBMCs. The sequence was collected from a human donor with multiple sclerosis. The CDR3 DNA sequence: TGCGCCAGCAGCACCAGCCTGGGGGGCACAGATACGCAGTATTTT. It yields the protein CASSTSLGGTDTQYF.